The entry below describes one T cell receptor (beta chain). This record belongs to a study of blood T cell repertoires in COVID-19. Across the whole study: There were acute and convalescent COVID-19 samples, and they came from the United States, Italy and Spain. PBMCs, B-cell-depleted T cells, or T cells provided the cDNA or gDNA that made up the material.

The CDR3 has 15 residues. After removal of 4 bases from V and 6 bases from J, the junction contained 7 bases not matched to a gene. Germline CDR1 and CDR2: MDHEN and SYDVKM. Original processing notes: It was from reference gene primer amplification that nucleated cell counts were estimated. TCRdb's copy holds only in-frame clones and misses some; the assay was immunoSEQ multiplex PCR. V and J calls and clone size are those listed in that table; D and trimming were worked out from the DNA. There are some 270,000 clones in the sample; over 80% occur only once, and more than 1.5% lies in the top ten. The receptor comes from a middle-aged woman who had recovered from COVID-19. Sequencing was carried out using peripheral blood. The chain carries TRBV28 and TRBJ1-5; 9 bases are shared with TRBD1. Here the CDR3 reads CASSSPSDRGQPQHF. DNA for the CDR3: TGTGCCAGCAGTTCACCGTCGGACAGGGGTCAGCCCCAGCATTTT.